This T cell receptor beta chain was profiled in a study of identical twins. Findings and caveats of the study: Out-of-frame TCR alpha sharing in monozygotic twins exceeded recombination model predictions.

Trimming took 0 bases from V and 5 from J; bases not matched to a gene: 3. The CDR3 has 15 amino acids. Looked up from germline, CDR1 is SGHAT and CDR2 is FQNNGV. TCRdb re-called the 5' RACE reads through MiXCR, storing one row per CDR3 protein. The sample lists 690,000 or so distinct CDR3 sequences, roughly 8% occurring once. A note on this clonotype: As yet, its antigen is unknown.

A further study also used this sample, focusing on yellow fever vaccine responses in identical twins. According to that study: It has been reported that, in twins, the vaccine T cell response seemed partly convergent and partly personalized.

The receptor's source is a woman aged 18-35 years in good health. Sequencing used PBMCs. This chain joins TRBV11-2 and TRBJ2-5; 10 positions match TRBD2. CDR3 protein: CASSLDSGGGETQYF. The CDR3 nucleotides are TGTGCCAGCAGCTTAGACAGCGGGGGGGGGGAGACCCAGTACTTC.